Detailed here is one T cell receptor (beta chain). Its antigen remains unknown. These data belong to a study of beta chain features in type 1 diabetes. Across the whole study: When patients were set against healthy donors, age, gender and cell yields were similar. Overall study results and limits: At VDJ recombination sites, type 1 diabetes patients had fewer insertions and more deleted nucleotides. Shorter TCRB CDR3s, moderately but significantly so, were found in Type 1 diabetes patients in all four CD4+ subsets.

Germline V gene sequence: CDR1 LNHDA, CDR2 SQIVND (reference sequence). This CDR3 contains 16 residues. Trimming took off 1 base at V and 4 bases at J, with 14 bases between the two ends. Isolated RNA was reverse transcribed in full, so expressed TCRB transcripts were sequenced. TCRdb's table, derived via immunoSEQ multiplex PCR, lists solely in-frame clones and lacks some. The repertoire consists of roughly 28,000 clones, with 45% to 65% occurring once and the leading ten covering approximately 1.6%. The sample taken for sequencing was Tregs from blood. This TCR derives from a woman aged 18-29 years with type 1 diabetes. The V call is TRBV19, the J call TRBJ1-3, with D possibly TRBD1 on 5 matching bases. The CDR3 region has the DNA TGTGCCAGTAGTATAGTACAGGCGGCTGGAGGAAACACCATATATTTT. This encodes CASSIVQAAGGNTIYF.